One T cell receptor (beta chain) is described in this entry. This entry belongs to a study of blood T cell repertoires in COVID-19. Study information: Specimens from acute and convalescent COVID-19 originated in the United States, Italy and Spain. T cells, B-cell-depleted T cells, or PBMCs supplied cDNA or gDNA.

In the original analysis: How many nucleated cells were present was estimated from reference gene primer amplification. Produced via immunoSEQ multiplex PCR; TCRdb's table is partial and in-frame only. From that table come the V and J calls and clone size; the DNA was used to work out D and trimming. The table lists about 87,000 clones, more than 70% of them singletons. Germline assignment: CDR1 SEHNR and CDR2 FQNEAQ (reference sequence). There are 13 residues in the CDR3. V shed 2 bases, J shed 7 bases, and the junction held 4 bases outside the gene matches. The sequence was collected from a woman aged 60-75 years with acute or convalescent COVID-19. The rearrangement joins TRBV7-9 to TRBJ1-1; 7 bases agree with TRBD1. The material sequenced was peripheral blood. The DNA for the CDR3 is TGTGCCAGCAGCTTACGACAGGGCGGTGAAGCTTTCTTT. This gives the protein CASSLRQGGEAFF.